The present T cell receptor beta chain was sequenced within a study of immune heterogeneity within non-small cell lung tumors. Study findings and constraints: Recurrence of identical dominant CDR3 beta clonotypes was observed across intrapatient tumor sites, concomitant with site-unique high-frequency clones.

Concerning this clonotype: The target antigen is unknown.

TCR beta CDR3 was amplified by multiplex PCR, first round nine to eleven cycles, 32 V and 13 J primers. MiXCR, run by TCRdb on the multiplex PCR reads, gives a single entry per CDR3 protein. The sample includes 15,000 or so distinct CDR3 sequences, around 28% of them seen just once. The authors used 550 to 750 ng of bulk tumor genomic DNA per sample as template. Biopsy collection occurred during surgery, with several far-apart biopsies per primary tumor. The patients were newly diagnosed with non-small cell lung cancer, had not been treated, and had curative surgery. Germline values: CDR1 KGHDR, CDR2 SFDVKD. Germline trimming cut 5 bases from V and 7 bases from J; bases unmatched to any gene: 8. The CDR3 sequence is 15 residues long.

The TCR was taken from a middle-aged man with non-small cell lung cancer. The sequenced material came from lung tumor tissue. J is TRBJ2-1 and V is TRBV24-1, with 9 positions matching TRBD2. The CDR3 DNA is TGTGCCACCAGTGGTTATAGCGGGAGAGGGAATGAGCAGTTCTTC. Protein: CATSGYSGRGNEQFF.